The present T cell receptor (beta chain) was sequenced within a study of patients and donors after allogeneic stem cell transplantation. This clonotype occurred a few times. TCRdb called the RT-PCR reads again in MiXCR, with one record for every CDR3 protein. Of approximately 200,000 distinct CDR3 sequences in the sample, around an eighth were seen once. The CDR3 has 18 residues. The V end lost 2 bases, the J end lost 7 bases, and 24 bases lay between the germline ends. This receptor was taken from a human donor who was either an allogeneic HSCT recipient or a stem cell or donor lymphocyte infusion donor (not recorded which). It is not recorded whose cells these are; they may come from a transplant donor. Sequencing input: blood, either unsorted or a sorted T cell fraction (not recorded which). The rearrangement uses TRBV12-3 or TRBV12-4 and TRBJ2-1; possible D gene TRBD2, 5 bases. The CDR3 DNA reads as TGTGCCAGCAGTTTAATGGCTAGCTCCCACTACATGGCAAATGAGCAGTTCTTC. This translates into CASSLMASSHYMANEQFF.